This T cell receptor (beta chain) was recovered during a study of spatial heterogeneity in lung cancer. Across the study: Compared with alpha-chain sequences, beta-chain sequences were consistently detected in greater numbers. General study points: Relative to follow-up, resection was when ubiquitous expanded tumor TCRs appeared more in blood.

This clonotype has more than one count but fewer than ten. Its antigen is currently unknown. Sample time point: sample taken at primary tumor resection. Unsorted samples of tumor, nontumor lung or frozen PBMC had their whole RNA sequenced. The donors, fewer than 95 patients with untreated early-stage non-small cell lung cancer, provided the samples. Every cDNA TCR molecule received its own unique molecular identifier. Each CDR3 protein is one row after TCRdb ran MiXCR on the 5' RACE reads. This sample has over 50,000 distinct CDR3 sequences, with less than 10% found just once. This clonotype originated in a female donor with early-stage non-small cell lung cancer. The sequencing here drew on PBMCs, taken at surgery.

CDR3 protein: CAGTGEGYGYTF. Here the CDR3 DNA reads TGTGCTGGGACAGGGGAAGGCTATGGCTACACCTTC. The chain combines TRBV28 with TRBJ1-2, with 10 bases fitting TRBD1. CDR3 length: 12 residues. Germline V CDR1 and CDR2: MDHEN, SYDVKM.